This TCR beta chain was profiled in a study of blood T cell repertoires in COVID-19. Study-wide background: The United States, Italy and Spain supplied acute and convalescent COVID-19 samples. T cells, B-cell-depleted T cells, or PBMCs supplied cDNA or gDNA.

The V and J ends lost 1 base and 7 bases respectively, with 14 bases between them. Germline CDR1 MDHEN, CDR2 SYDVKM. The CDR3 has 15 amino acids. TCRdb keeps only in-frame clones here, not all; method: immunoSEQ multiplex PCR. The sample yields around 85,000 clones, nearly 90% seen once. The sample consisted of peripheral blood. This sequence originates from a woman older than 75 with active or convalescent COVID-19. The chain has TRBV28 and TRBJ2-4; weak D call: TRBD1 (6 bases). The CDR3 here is CASSLSRGGRNIQYF. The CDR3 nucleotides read TGTGCCAGCAGTTTATCGAGAGGGGGACGGAACATTCAGTACTTC.